This T cell receptor (beta chain) was found in a study of blood T cell repertoires in COVID-19. Turning to the study itself: COVID-19 samples from acute and convalescent phases originated in the United States, Italy and Spain. T cells, B-cell-depleted T cells, or PBMCs supplied cDNA or gDNA.

The repertoire was sequenced with immunoSEQ multiplex PCR; TCRdb's copy has only in-frame clones and lacks some. The sample has under 200,000 clones, about four fifths seen once. The germline V and J ends were trimmed by 2 bases and 4 bases, with 12 bases remaining between them. Germline lookup yields CDR1 PRHDT and CDR2 FYEKMQ (reference sequence). CDR3 length: 14 residues. The sequencing input was PBMCs or T cells enriched from blood (not recorded which). V usage is TRBV13 and J usage is TRBJ2-7; TRBD2 might be the D (5 bases). The source is a man in his forties or fifties who had recovered from COVID-19. The CDR3, as DNA: TGTGCCAGCAGCTTATCCGGGGAGTCTTACGAGCAGTACTTC. Translation gives CASSLSGESYEQYF.